The 20 T cell receptor beta chains presented below share a single source sample, sequenced in a study of beta chain features in type 1 diabetes. No antigen has been assigned to these receptors. Study results and caveats: Moderate but significant shortening of TCRB CDR3s was recorded in all four CD4+ subsets from Type 1 diabetes patients.

Sequencing targeted expressed TCRB transcripts, as all isolated RNA had been reverse transcribed. Clones were sequenced by immunoSEQ multiplex PCR, and TCRdb holds only the in-frame ones, with some missing. The sample contains 200,000 to 300,000 clones, about a tenth of which appear only once. The sample taken for sequencing was naive CD4+ T cells from blood. The receptors were sampled from a man between 25 and 39 years old with type 1 diabetes.

This clone has more than one count but fewer than ten. The chain is built from TRBV10-3 and TRBJ2-1; 10 bases line up with TRBD1. J lost 4 bases, V lost 4 bases, and 1 base had no gene match. Germline assignment: CDR1 ENHRY and CDR2 SYGVKD. This CDR3 is 14 amino acids long. CDR3 sequence: CAISGGQGYNEQFF. The CDR3 DNA is TGTGCCATCAGTGGGGGACAGGGGTACAATGAGCAGTTCTTC.

This clone was seen more than once but under ten times. This sequence joins TRBV4-2 and TRBJ1-3; D is perhaps TRBD1 (6 bases). From germline, CDR1 is LGHNA and CDR2 YNFKEQ. V lost 1 base and J 0 bases, leaving 10 bases between the germline ends. The CDR3 length is 16 residues. The CDR3 DNA reads as TGTGCCAGCAGCCAAGTCGTAGGGGGCTCTGGAAACACCATATATTTT. Protein product: CASSQVVGGSGNTIYF.

V usage is TRBV29-1 and J usage is TRBJ1-1; D gene uncertain. V gave up 4 bases and J gave up 1 base, with 7 bases separating them. Germline V gives CDR1 SQVTM, CDR2 ANQGSEA. This CDR3 is built from 12 residues. The CDR3 loop is CSVGLKNTEAFF. Written as DNA, the CDR3 is TGCAGCGTTGGACTCAAGAACACTGAAGCTTTCTTT.

A few counts support this clone. The V call is TRBV12-5, the J call TRBJ2-7; a weak D match, TRBD1 (5 bases). The CDR3 length is 15 residues. Germline CDR1 LGHNT, CDR2 FRNRAP. V lost 3 bases and J lost 5, with 17 bases in between. The CDR3, as DNA: TGTGCTAGTGGTTTAATCGTCGGCAGGGTGAACGAGCAGTACTTC. It is translated as CASGLIVGRVNEQYF.

The genes are TRBV7-9 and TRBJ1-2; D not resolved. CDR1 and CDR2 from the germline V gene are SEHNR and FQNEAQ (reference sequence). V lost 1 base, J lost 3 bases, and 3 bases lay in between. The CDR3 sequence is 12 residues long. The DNA of the CDR3 is TGTGCCAGCAGCTTAGGAGACTATGGCTACACCTTC. This gives the protein CASSLGDYGYTF.

This clone occurred a few times. J is TRBJ1-1 and V is TRBV28; D is unclear. Trimming left V 2 bases short and J 1 base short, with 8 bases between. The CDR3 is 14 amino acids. Germline CDR1 is MDHEN and CDR2 is SYDVKM. The DNA for the CDR3 is TGTGCCAGCAGTTTAACGACTCAGAACACTGAAGCTTTCTTT. It translates to CASSLTTQNTEAFF. The full variable domain, completed using reference TRBV28 and TRBJ1-1, is DVKVTQSSRYLVKRTGEKVFLECVQDMDHENMFWYRQDPGLGLRLIYFSYDVKMKEKGDIPEGYSVSREKKERFSLILESASTNQTSMYLCASSLTTQNTEAFFGQGTRLTVV.

This clone has a handful of counts. V gene TRBV27 combines with J gene TRBJ1-1; no clear D. This CDR3 has 13 amino acids. Germline V gene lookup returns CDR1 MNHEY and CDR2 SMNVEV (reference sequence). Trimming removed 6 bases at V and 4 bases at J, with 12 bases between. The CDR3 loop reads CASRSQVGTEAFF. CDR3 nucleotides: TGTGCCAGCAGGAGTCAGGTGGGCACTGAAGCTTTCTTT.

This clone occurred a few times. J is TRBJ1-2 and V is TRBV7-9; 12 positions agree with TRBD1. J lost 8 bases, V lost 3 bases, and 7 bases had no gene match. This CDR3 has 15 amino acids. CDR1 and CDR2 from the germline V gene are SEHNR and FQNEAQ (reference sequence). CDR3 residues: CASSLGQGAIGGYTF. CDR3 DNA: TGTGCCAGCAGCTTGGGACAGGGGGCGATCGGGGGCTACACCTTC.

The sample holds a few counts of this clone. This rearrangement joins TRBV2 to TRBJ1-5; D may be TRBD1 (6 bases). Trimming took 2 bases from V and 4 from J, leaving 9 bases between them. CDR1 and CDR2 (germline): SNHLY, FYNNEI. This CDR3 has 14 residues. DNA of the CDR3: TGTGCCAGCAGTGAAAGGACAGATAATCAGCCCCAGCATTTT. As protein: CASSERTDNQPQHF. Looking up the rest from reference TRBV2 and TRBJ1-5 gives the full variable domain: EPEVTQTPSHQVTQMGQEVILRCVPISNHLYFYWYRQILGQKVEFLVSFYNNEISEKSEIFDDQFSVERPDGSNFTLKIRSTKLEDSAMYFCASSERTDNQPQHFGDGTRLSIL.

The V call is TRBV11-2, the J call TRBJ2-1; 9 bases are a match to TRBD1. The CDR3 runs 16 residues. The germline V gene encodes CDR1 SGHAT and CDR2 FQNNGV. After removal of 6 bases from V and 1 base from J, the junction contained 7 bases not matched to a gene. CDR3 loop: CASSQTGTGSYNEQFF. The CDR3, as DNA: TGTGCCAGCAGTCAAACCGGGACAGGGTCCTACAATGAGCAGTTCTTC.

J is TRBJ1-5 and V is TRBV19, with 8 bases fitting TRBD1. The CDR3 is made up of 15 amino acids. Germline V lookup: CDR1 LNHDA, CDR2 SQIVND (reference sequence). The V segment lost 3 bases and the J segment 5 bases; nucleotides outside the gene matches: 6. In DNA form, the CDR3 reads TGTGCCAGTAGTATTGGGTCCAGGGGGCATCAGCCCCAGCATTTT. Its protein is CASSIGSRGHQPQHF.

CDR3 nucleotide sequence: TGTGCCAGCAGTCTGAACTATGGCTACACCTTC. Translated: CASSLNYGYTF. This rearrangement joins TRBV6-6 to TRBJ1-2, with no clear D. V was pared by 5 bases and J by 2 bases, with 3 bases between. The germline V gene encodes CDR1 MNHNY and CDR2 SVGAGI (reference sequence). The CDR3 extends over 11 amino acids.

The V gene is TRBV7-9, the J gene TRBJ2-3, with TRBD2 matching over 8 bases. V was pared by 0 bases and J by 3 bases, with 8 bases of the junction left unmatched. Germline assignment: CDR1 SEHNR and CDR2 FQNEAQ (reference sequence). CDR3 size: 17 residues. The CDR3 nucleotides are TGTGCCAGCAGCTTAGCACGGACGGGGGGGGCGACAGATACGCAGTATTTT. Translating it yields CASSLARTGGATDTQYF.

V and J are TRBV6-6 and TRBJ2-7; D may be TRBD1 (7 bases). The CDR3 totals 15 residues. Germline CDR1 and CDR2: MNHNY and SVGAGI (reference sequence). V gave up 0 bases and J gave up 1 base, with 10 bases separating them. This chain's CDR3 is CASSYSAGGSYEQYF. As DNA, the CDR3 is TGTGCCAGCAGTTACTCGGCAGGGGGGTCCTACGAGCAGTACTTC.

This clone was counted a few times. This sequence joins TRBV21-1 and TRBJ2-1; TRBD2 is taken as the D call from the table, unchecked against the DNA. TRBV21-1 is reported as a pseudogene. The CDR3 runs 15 residues. The CDR3 is CASSNGKRGGREQFF. The DNA for the CDR3 is TGTGCCAGCAGCAATGGGAAGCGGGGGGGCCGGGAGCAGTTCTTC.

This clone was observed a few times. CDR3 DNA sequence: TGTGCCAGCAGCGTAGACGTGAGCTCCTATAATTCACCCCTCCACTTT. Translating gives CASSVDVSSYNSPLHF. This sequence joins TRBV9 and TRBJ1-6; D call uncertain. CDR3 size: 16 residues. From germline, CDR1 is SGDLS and CDR2 YYNGEE. Trimming took 0 bases from V and 0 from J, leaving 7 bases between them.

The sample holds a few counts of this clone. The chain couples TRBV11-2 to TRBJ2-7, with a tentative D call TRBD1 (6 bases). The germline V and J ends were trimmed by 4 bases and 2 bases, with 12 bases remaining between them. The CDR3 contains 14 residues. The germline V gene encodes CDR1 SGHAT and CDR2 FQNNGV. CDR3 protein: CASSWNQGTYEQYF. Here the CDR3 DNA reads TGTGCCAGCAGCTGGAACCAGGGGACCTACGAGCAGTACTTC.

This clone was seen only a few times. The V gene is TRBV7-8, the J gene TRBJ2-3, with 8 positions matching TRBD2. V gave up 6 bases and J gave up 0 bases; unmatched junction bases: 8. The germline V gene encodes CDR1 SGHVS and CDR2 FQNEAQ. This CDR3 is built from 16 residues. CDR3: CASSSNAGGSTDTQYF. CDR3 nucleotides: TGTGCCAGCAGTTCTAACGCGGGGGGCAGCACAGATACGCAGTATTTT.

This clone was counted only a few times. This chain uses TRBV7-9 with TRBJ1-4, with a tentative D call TRBD1 (6 bases). V lost 6 bases and J lost 0, with 8 bases in between. The CDR3 consists of 14 residues. The germline V gene has CDR1 SEHNR and CDR2 FQNEAQ (reference sequence). Here the CDR3 DNA reads TGTGCCAGCAGGAGACAGGCAACTAATGAAAAACTGTTTTTT. Translation: CASRRQATNEKLFF.

CDR3 in amino acids: CASSHYYSGGTYNEQFF. The CDR3 nucleotides are TGCGCCAGCAGCCACTACTATAGCGGGGGCACCTACAATGAGCAGTTCTTC. The chain uses TRBV4-3 and TRBJ2-1; 9 nucleotides agree with TRBD2. V lost 3 bases to trimming and J lost 2 bases; unmatched junction nucleotides: 8. CDR1 and CDR2 from the germline V gene are LGHNA and YSLEER. This CDR3 has 17 residues.